One sample yielded the 4 T cell receptor beta chains listed below, sequenced in a study of shared clonotypes between healthy human individuals. The method was immunoSEQ multiplex PCR; TCRdb's version includes in-frame clones alone and lacks a portion of them. The profile shows over 2,000,000 clones, around 93% of them singletons. Only CD45RO-negative cells positively selected for CCR7 counted as naive CD8 cells, so terminally differentiated effector memory CD45RA+ cells were excluded. Sequences were obtained from naive CD8+ T cells from PBMCs. Every receptor here comes from a man younger than 30 in good health. Some clones in this sample may be carry-over from other donors' samples.

This sequence joins TRBV9 and TRBJ2-7, with D perhaps being TRBD1 or TRBD2 (5 bases each). Trimming pared 4 bases from V and 2 bases from J, leaving 13 bases between. The CDR3 length is 14 residues. The germline CDR1 and CDR2 sequences are SGDLS and YYNGEE. In DNA, the CDR3 is TGTGCCAGCAGCAGGGGAGACAGTACCTACGAGCAGTACTTC. Its protein is CASSRGDSTYEQYF. Supplemented by reference TRBV9 and TRBJ2-7, the full variable domain reads DSGVTQTPKHLITATGQRVTLRCSPRSGDLSVYWYQQSLDQGLQFLIQYYNGEERAKGNILERFSAQQFPDLHSELNLSSLELGDSALYFCASSRGDSTYEQYFGPGTRLTVT.

The rearrangement links TRBV7-9 to TRBJ2-2; 7 bases align to TRBD1. J was trimmed by 6 bases and V by 3 bases; bases with no gene match: 10. Germline-derived CDR1 and CDR2 are SEHNR and FQNEAQ (reference sequence). The CDR3 spans 16 residues. Here the CDR3 reads CASSFYRGRGAGELFF. DNA for the CDR3: TGTGCCAGCAGCTTCTACAGGGGTCGAGGAGCCGGGGAGCTGTTTTTT. Full variable domain (rest looked up from reference TRBV7-9 and TRBJ2-2): DTGVSQNPRHKITKRGQNVTFRCDPISEHNRLYWYRQTLGQGPEFLTYFQNEAQLEKSRLLSDRFSAERPKGSFSTLEIQRTEQGDSAMYLCASSFYRGRGAGELFFGEGSRLTVL.

The rearrangement links TRBV11-2 to TRBJ2-1; a weak D match, TRBD1 (6 bases). V lost 5 bases and J 5 bases, leaving 10 bases between the germline ends. The germline gives CDR1 SGHAT, CDR2 FQNNGV. The CDR3 contains 13 residues. This chain's CDR3 is CASSPRQDNEQFF. The CDR3, as DNA: TGTGCCAGCAGCCCCCGACAGGACAATGAGCAGTTCTTC. The variable domain in full, with the rest retrieved from reference TRBV11-2 and TRBJ2-1, is EAGVAQSPRYKIIEKRQSVAFWCNPISGHATLYWYQQILGQGPKLLIQFQNNGVVDDSQLPKDRFSAERLKGVDSTLKIQPAKLEDSAVYLCASSPRQDNEQFFGPGTRLTVL.

The chain carries TRBV28 and TRBJ2-3; D is undetermined. There are 15 residues in the CDR3. Trimming took off 5 bases at V and 6 bases at J, with 18 bases between the two ends. Germline values: CDR1 MDHEN, CDR2 SYDVKM. The CDR3 bases are TGTGCCAGCAGTCCCAGCCCCCCTGGCCGGGATACGCAGTATTTT. This translates into CASSPSPPGRDTQYF.